Following are 14 T cell receptor beta chains from one sample sequenced in a study of blood T cell repertoires in COVID-19. Libraries were prepared by immunoSEQ multiplex PCR; TCRdb keeps only in-frame clonotypes and omits some of them. The sample holds roughly 250,000 clones, under 95% seen once. The sample taken for sequencing was PBMCs or T cells enriched from blood (not recorded which). Every receptor here comes from a woman aged 40 to 50 with acute COVID-19.

The chain joins TRBV6-1 to TRBJ1-1; no firm D call. There are 13 residues in the CDR3. Trimming cost V 2 bases and J 10 bases, with 14 bases left between them. Germline V lookup: CDR1 MNHNS, CDR2 SASEGT. CDR3 sequence reads: CASSEILQNRAFF. The CDR3 coding sequence is TGTGCCAGCAGTGAAATACTCCAGAACAGAGCTTTCTTT.

For the CDR3, the DNA is TGTGCCAGCAGCGGGGGGACAGGGGGATATAGCAATCAGCCCCAGCATTTT. It specifies CASSGGTGGYSNQPQHF. The V call is TRBV2, the J call TRBJ1-5; 11 nucleotides align to TRBD1. J gave up 0 bases and V 6 bases, and 7 bases lay outside the gene matches. This CDR3 has 17 residues. CDR1 is SNHLY, CDR2 FYNNEI, per germline.

This clone has more than one count but fewer than ten. This chain uses TRBV7-3 with TRBJ2-6; 10 bases match TRBD2. Germline CDR1 and CDR2: SGHTA and FQGTGA. This CDR3 is 17 amino acids long. V lost 2 bases and J lost 1; bases outside the gene matches: 2. CDR3 protein: CASSLPSGGSGANVLTF. In DNA form, the CDR3 reads TGTGCCAGCAGCTTACCTAGCGGGGGATCTGGGGCCAACGTCCTGACTTTC.

In nucleotides, the CDR3 is TGTGCCTGGGCCAACCTAGTTCCCGGGGAGCTGTTTTTT. Residues: CAWANLVPGELFF. This sequence joins TRBV30 and TRBJ2-2; D remains unclear. This CDR3 region has 13 residues. The germline CDR1 and CDR2 sequences are GTSNPN and SVGIG (reference sequence). Trimming took off 5 bases at V and 6 bases at J, with 13 bases between the two ends.

V is TRBV19 and J is TRBJ1-1, with 9 bases aligning to TRBD1. V lost 7 bases to trimming and J lost 0 bases; unmatched junction nucleotides: 3. Germline V gene data show CDR1 as LNHDA and CDR2 as SQIVND (reference sequence). This CDR3 has 14 residues. This chain's CDR3 is CASIQGALNTEAFF. The DNA of the CDR3 is TGTGCCAGTATACAGGGGGCTCTGAACACTGAAGCTTTCTTT.

The CDR3 region has the DNA TGTGCCAGCAGGCCTCGAACAGGGGGTGGAGCTGGGGCCAACGTCCTGACTTTC. This sequence encodes CASRPRTGGGAGANVLTF. The gene calls are TRBV27 and TRBJ2-6; 8 bases line up with TRBD1. The germline V gene encodes CDR1 MNHEY and CDR2 SMNVEV (reference sequence). V lost 6 bases and J lost 2; bases outside the gene matches: 12. This CDR3 comprises 18 residues. Full variable domain (missing parts from reference TRBV27 and TRBJ2-6): EAQVTQNPRYLITVTGKKLTVTCSQNMNHEYMSWYRQDPGLGLRQIYYSMNVEVTDKGDVPEGYKVSRKEKRNFPLILESPSPNQTSLYFCASRPRTGGGAGANVLTFGAGSRLTVL.

The chain recombines TRBV2 with TRBJ1-1; TRBD1 might be the D (5 bases). The germline V gene encodes CDR1 SNHLY and CDR2 FYNNEI. This CDR3 has 14 residues. With 5 bases removed from V and 0 bases from J, the gap between germline ends came to 10 bases. The CDR3 spells CASSMTDLNTEAFF. The CDR3 DNA reads as TGTGCCAGCAGTATGACAGACCTGAACACTGAAGCTTTCTTT.

The chain recombines TRBV2 with TRBJ2-7; D unclear. The CDR3 is 11 residues long. Between the trimmed V and J ends, which lost 8 bases and 1 base, there was a span of 6 bases. The V gene's germline CDR1 is SNHLY and CDR2 FYNNEI. CDR3 protein: CASGLSYEQYF. The CDR3 region has the DNA TGTGCCAGCGGGCTATCCTACGAGCAGTACTTC.

This chain joins TRBV9 and TRBJ2-5, with 7 positions matching TRBD1. CDR1 and CDR2 from the germline V gene are SGDLS and YYNGEE. Trimming cost V 0 bases and J 5 bases; bases outside gene matches: 10. This CDR3 has 16 residues. As DNA, the CDR3 is TGTGCCAGCAGCGTAGCGCGAGCGACAGGGTGGGAGACCCAGTACTTC. Translation: CASSVARATGWETQYF. Combining the CDR3 with reference TRBV9 and TRBJ2-5 gives the whole variable domain DSGVTQTPKHLITATGQRVTLRCSPRSGDLSVYWYQQSLDQGLQFLIQYYNGEERAKGNILERFSAQQFPDLHSELNLSSLELGDSALYFCASSVARATGWETQYFGPGTRLLVL.

The gene calls are TRBV24-1 and TRBJ2-3, with 7 bases that match TRBD2. The CDR3 has 16 amino acids. Germline lookup yields CDR1 KGHDR and CDR2 SFDVKD. V was pared by 3 bases and J by 0 bases, with 5 bases of the junction left unmatched. The CDR3 DNA sequence: TGTGCCACCAGTGATGTGGGGGGGTCTAGCACAGATACGCAGTATTTT. Amino acid sequence: CATSDVGGSSTDTQYF.

The chain employs TRBV28 and TRBJ1-2, with 7 nucleotides matching TRBD1. The V and J ends lost 8 bases and 4 bases, in that order; junction bases with no gene match: 1. The germline V gene has CDR1 MDHEN and CDR2 SYDVKM. The CDR3 is made up of 11 amino acids. DNA for the CDR3: TGTGCCAGCTCAGGGGGCTATGGCTACACCTTC. Protein sequence: CASSGGYGYTF.

The rearrangement links TRBV9 to TRBJ1-2; possibly TRBD1 for D (5 bases). Deletions cut 0 bases from V and 6 bases from J, with 9 bases between. The germline CDR1 and CDR2 sequences are SGDLS and YYNGEE. The length of the CDR3 is 13 residues. DNA for the CDR3: TGTGCCAGCAGCGTAGGACAGCTGGATGGCTACACCTTC. Protein sequence: CASSVGQLDGYTF.

CDR3 coding DNA: TGTGCCAGCAGGGGGTTGAGCGGAGCCAAAAACATTCAGTACTTC. This sequence encodes CASRGLSGAKNIQYF. The rearrangement links TRBV2 to TRBJ2-4; D is possibly TRBD2 (5 bases). The ends were cut back, 6 bases at V and 0 bases at J, with 12 bases in the middle. This CDR3 has 15 amino acids. Germline assignment: CDR1 SNHLY and CDR2 FYNNEI. The variable domain in full, completed from reference TRBV2 and TRBJ2-4, reads EPEVTQTPSHQVTQMGQEVILRCVPISNHLYFYWYRQILGQKVEFLVSFYNNEISEKSEIFDDQFSVERPDGSNFTLKIRSTKLEDSAMYFCASRGLSGAKNIQYFGAGTRLSVL.

This chain links TRBV11-3 with TRBJ2-1, with 11 bases matching TRBD2. With V trimmed by 6 bases and J by 6 bases, 4 bases remained unmatched. There are 14 residues in the CDR3. Germline CDR1 reads SGHNT; CDR2 reads YENEEA. The CDR3 DNA follows: TGTGCCAGCAGAGGGACTAGCGGCTTCAATGAGCAGTTCTTC. It yields the protein CASRGTSGFNEQFF.